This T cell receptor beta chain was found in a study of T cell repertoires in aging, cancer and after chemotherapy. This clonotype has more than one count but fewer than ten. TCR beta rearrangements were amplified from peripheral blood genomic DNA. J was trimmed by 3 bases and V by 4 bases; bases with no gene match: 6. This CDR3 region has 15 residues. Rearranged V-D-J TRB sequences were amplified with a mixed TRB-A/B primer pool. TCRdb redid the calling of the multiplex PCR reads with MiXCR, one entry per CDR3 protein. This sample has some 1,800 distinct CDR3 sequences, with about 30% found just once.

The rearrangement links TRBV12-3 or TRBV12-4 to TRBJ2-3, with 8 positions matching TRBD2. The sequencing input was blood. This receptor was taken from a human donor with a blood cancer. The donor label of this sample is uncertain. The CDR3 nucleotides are TGTGCCAGCAGTTCGGGGGGGCCAGAGACAGATACGCAGTATTTT. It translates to CASSSGGPETDTQYF.